Below are 8 T cell receptor beta chains sequenced from a single sample in a study of glioma-infiltrating T cells after dendritic cell vaccination. Assay: immunoSEQ multiplex PCR; the TCRdb copy retains only in-frame clones and omits some. The sample carries some 70,000 clones, about four fifths recorded once. Source: blood, taken before dendritic cell vaccination. These receptor sequences come from a human donor with glioblastoma.

This rearrangement joins TRBV27 to TRBJ2-2; unclear D gene. Germline CDR1 MNHEY, CDR2 SMNVEV (reference sequence). Trimming removed 6 bases at V and 0 bases at J, with 8 bases between. CDR3 length: 14 amino acids. The CDR3 sequence: CASRLGPNTGELFF. The CDR3 DNA follows: TGTGCCAGCAGGTTAGGGCCGAACACCGGGGAGCTGTTTTTT.

This sequence joins TRBV27 and TRBJ2-1; D is possibly TRBD2 (5 bases). Trimming removed 5 bases from V and 7 bases from J, with 15 bases in between. Looked up from germline, CDR1 is MNHEY and CDR2 is SMNVEV (reference sequence). The CDR3 is 14 amino acids. CDR3 DNA: TGTGCCAGCAGTCCCGACACCCCGGGGAATGAGCAGTTCTTC. Translated: CASSPDTPGNEQFF.

The chain is built from TRBV18 and TRBJ1-4, with 7 bases matching TRBD1. CDR1 is KGHSH and CDR2 is LQKENI in the germline V gene. The CDR3 is 15 amino acids. Losses at the gene ends were 5 bases for V and 1 base for J; bases not matched to a gene: 4. The CDR3 sequence: CASSANRGTNEKLFF. DNA for the CDR3: TGTGCCAGCTCAGCTAACAGGGGAACTAATGAAAAACTGTTTTTT.

The table lists this clone with a count of one. The rearrangement uses TRBV19 and TRBJ1-2; D call uncertain. Germline CDR1 reads LNHDA; CDR2 reads SQIVND (reference sequence). Trimming took off 5 bases at V and 3 bases at J, with 13 bases between the two ends. The CDR3 covers 14 residues. In nucleotides, the CDR3 is TGTGCCAGTAGTTCGACGAGGGAGTACTATGGCTACACCTTC. Translated: CASSSTREYYGYTF.

The chain uses TRBV15 and TRBJ1-5; possibly TRBD1 for D (5 bases). V was pared by 0 bases and J by 5 bases, with 5 bases between. CDR3 length: 13 residues. Germline assignment: CDR1 LNHNV and CDR2 YYDKDF (reference sequence). CDR3 DNA: TGTGCCACCAGCAGAGAGACAGATCAGCCCCAGCATTTT. Protein product: CATSRETDQPQHF.

V is TRBV11-2 and J is TRBJ2-2, with a possible D match to TRBD1 (6 bases). V lost 5 bases and J lost 0, with 10 bases in between. In germline, CDR1 is SGHAT, CDR2 FQNNGV. The CDR3 covers 15 residues. CDR3 coding DNA: TGTGCCAGCAGCAAGGGGACAACGAACACCGGGGAGCTGTTTTTT. This encodes CASSKGTTNTGELFF. Complete variable domain (other parts from reference TRBV11-2 and TRBJ2-2): EAGVAQSPRYKIIEKRQSVAFWCNPISGHATLYWYQQILGQGPKLLIQFQNNGVVDDSQLPKDRFSAERLKGVDSTLKIQPAKLEDSAVYLCASSKGTTNTGELFFGEGSRLTVL.

V and J are TRBV19 and TRBJ1-5, with D uncertain. Trimming removed 5 bases at V and 2 bases at J, with 10 bases between. Germline CDR1 is LNHDA and CDR2 is SQIVND (reference sequence). CDR3 length: 14 amino acids. CDR3 nucleotides: TGTGCCAGTAGTGACCCGGGAGGCAATCAGCCCCAGCATTTT. Translating gives CASSDPGGNQPQHF.

The chain links TRBV2 to TRBJ2-1; D call uncertain. CDR3 length: 14 amino acids. V was clipped by 5 bases and J by 4 bases, with 12 bases between them. Looked up from germline, CDR1 is SNHLY and CDR2 is FYNNEI. The CDR3 reads CASSQLRLYNEQFF. CDR3 DNA: TGTGCCAGCAGTCAATTGAGGCTTTACAATGAGCAGTTCTTC.